Below, one T cell receptor beta chain is given with its context. Its antigen is still unknown. CDR3 length: 13 residues. Between the trimmed V and J ends, which lost 5 bases and 8 bases, there was a span of 12 bases. Germline-derived CDR1 and CDR2 are SEHNR and FQNEAQ (reference sequence). This specimen comes from a study of blood T cells in healthy people across ages. Whole-study findings and limits: In long-lived donors, naive CD4+ cell counts and diversity exceeded those of aged donors.

A second PCR, run for roughly 7 to 12 cycles, used a sample-barcoded 5' primer plus a J-beta primer mix. TCRdb called the 5' RACE reads again in MiXCR, with one record for every CDR3 protein. The table records some 920,000 distinct CDR3 sequences, 45% to 60% of them present only once. The sequence was collected from a woman aged 60-75 years in good health. The chain has TRBV7-9 and TRBJ1-4; D not resolved. What was sequenced was blood. The CDR3 reads CASSADLREKLFF. CDR3 coding DNA: TGTGCCAGCAGCGCGGACTTAAGGGAAAAACTGTTTTTT.